This T cell receptor (beta chain) was observed in a study of CD8 T cells in Susac syndrome. Random hexamers primed reverse transcription of about 0.45 to 1 ug RNA. One entry per CDR3 protein, called by TCRdb with MiXCR from the immunoSEQ multiplex PCR reads. Found here are a few hundred thousand distinct CDR3 sequences, about 82% of them singletons; the top ten hold roughly 0.21%. Patients with stable or active relapsing-remitting disease, all of them treatment-naive, made up the multiple sclerosis controls. This TCR was sampled from a human donor with multiple sclerosis. The sequencing input was CD8+ T cells from PBMCs.

The CDR3 here is CATSDPREDSLNQPQHF. CDR3 in DNA: TGTGCCACCAGTGATCCAAGAGAAGACAGTCTCAATCAGCCCCAGCATTTT. This chain uses TRBV24-1 with TRBJ1-5; possibly TRBD1 for D (5 bases). Germline V lookup: CDR1 KGHDR, CDR2 SFDVKD. This CDR3 has 17 amino acids. The V end lost 3 bases, the J end lost 3 bases, and 17 bases lay between the germline ends.